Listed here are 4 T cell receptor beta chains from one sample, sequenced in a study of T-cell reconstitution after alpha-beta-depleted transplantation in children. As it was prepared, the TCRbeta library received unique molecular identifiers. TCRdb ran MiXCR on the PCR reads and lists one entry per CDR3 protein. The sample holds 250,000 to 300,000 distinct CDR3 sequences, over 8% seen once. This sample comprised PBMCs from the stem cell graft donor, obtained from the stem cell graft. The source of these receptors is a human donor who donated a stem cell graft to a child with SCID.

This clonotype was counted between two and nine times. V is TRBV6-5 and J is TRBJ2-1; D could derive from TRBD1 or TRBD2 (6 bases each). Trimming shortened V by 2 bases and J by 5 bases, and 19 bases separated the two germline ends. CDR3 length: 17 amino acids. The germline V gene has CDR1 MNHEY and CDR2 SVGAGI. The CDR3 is CASSYGMTGALNNEQFF. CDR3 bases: TGTGCCAGCAGTTACGGTATGACGGGGGCCCTAAACAATGAGCAGTTCTTC.

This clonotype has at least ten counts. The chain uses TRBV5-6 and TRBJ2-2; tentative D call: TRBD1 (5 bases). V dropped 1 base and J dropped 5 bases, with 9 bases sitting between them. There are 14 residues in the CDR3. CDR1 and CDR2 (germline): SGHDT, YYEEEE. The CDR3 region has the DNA TGTGCCAGCAGCTTGATAAAGGGGACCGGGGAGCTGTTTTTT. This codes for CASSLIKGTGELFF.

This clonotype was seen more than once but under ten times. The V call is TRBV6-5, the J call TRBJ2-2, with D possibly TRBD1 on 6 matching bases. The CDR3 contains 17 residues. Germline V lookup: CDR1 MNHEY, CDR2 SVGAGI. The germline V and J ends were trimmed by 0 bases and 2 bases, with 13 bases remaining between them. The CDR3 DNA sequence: TGTGCCAGCAGTTACTCCCTGGGACATCCAAACACCGGGGAGCTGTTTTTT. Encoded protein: CASSYSLGHPNTGELFF.

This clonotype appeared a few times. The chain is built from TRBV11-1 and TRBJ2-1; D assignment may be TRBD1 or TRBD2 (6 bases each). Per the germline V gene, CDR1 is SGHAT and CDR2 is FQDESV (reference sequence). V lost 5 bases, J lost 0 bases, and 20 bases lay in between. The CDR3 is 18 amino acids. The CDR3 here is CASSPRVEGGSSYNEQFF. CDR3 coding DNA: TGTGCCAGCAGCCCCCGGGTGGAGGGGGGAAGCTCCTACAATGAGCAGTTCTTC.